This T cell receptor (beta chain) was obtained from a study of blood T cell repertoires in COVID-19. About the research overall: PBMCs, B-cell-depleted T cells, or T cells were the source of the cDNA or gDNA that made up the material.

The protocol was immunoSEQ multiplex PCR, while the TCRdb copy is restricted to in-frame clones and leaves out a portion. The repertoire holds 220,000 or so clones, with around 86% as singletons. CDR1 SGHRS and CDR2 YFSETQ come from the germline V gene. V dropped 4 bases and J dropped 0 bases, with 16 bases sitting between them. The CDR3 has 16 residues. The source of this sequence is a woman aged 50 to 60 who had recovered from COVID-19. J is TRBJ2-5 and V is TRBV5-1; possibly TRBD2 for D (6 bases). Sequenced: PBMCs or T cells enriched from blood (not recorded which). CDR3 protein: CASSPLARGYQETQYF. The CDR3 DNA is TGCGCCAGCAGCCCTTTGGCCCGGGGGTACCAAGAGACCCAGTACTTC. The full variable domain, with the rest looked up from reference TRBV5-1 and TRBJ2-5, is KAGVTQTPRYLIKTRGQQVTLSCSPISGHRSVSWYQQTPGQGLQFLFEYFSETQRNKGNFPGRFSGRQFSNSRSEMNVSTLELGDSALYLCASSPLARGYQETQYFGPGTRLLVL.